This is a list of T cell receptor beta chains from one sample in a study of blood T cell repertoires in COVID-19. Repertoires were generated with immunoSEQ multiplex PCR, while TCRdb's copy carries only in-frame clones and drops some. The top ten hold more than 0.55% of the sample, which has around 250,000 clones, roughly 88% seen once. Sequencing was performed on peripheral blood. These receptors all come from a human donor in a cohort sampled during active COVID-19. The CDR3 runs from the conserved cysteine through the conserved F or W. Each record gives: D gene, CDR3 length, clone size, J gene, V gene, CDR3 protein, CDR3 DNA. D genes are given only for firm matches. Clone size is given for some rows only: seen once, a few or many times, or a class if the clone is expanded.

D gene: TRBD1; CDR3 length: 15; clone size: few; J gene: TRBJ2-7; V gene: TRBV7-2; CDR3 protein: CASSLVTGDFDEQYF; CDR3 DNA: TGTGCCAGCAGCTTAGTGACAGGGGACTTCGACGAGCAGTACTTC
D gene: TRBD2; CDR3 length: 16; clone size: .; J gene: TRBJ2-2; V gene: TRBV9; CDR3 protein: CASSVGSSGKFGELFF; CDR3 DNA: TGTGCCAGCAGCGTAGGAAGTAGCGGGAAATTCGGGGAGCTGTTTTTT
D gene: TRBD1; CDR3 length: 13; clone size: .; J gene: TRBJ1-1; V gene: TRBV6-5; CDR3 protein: CASSQPGTDEAFF; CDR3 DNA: TGTGCCAGCAGTCAGCCCGGGACAGATGAAGCTTTCTTT
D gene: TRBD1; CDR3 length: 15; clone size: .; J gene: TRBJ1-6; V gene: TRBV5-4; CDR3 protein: CASSLETGSVSPLHF; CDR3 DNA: TGTGCCAGCAGCTTGGAGACAGGGTCGGTGTCACCCCTCCACTTT
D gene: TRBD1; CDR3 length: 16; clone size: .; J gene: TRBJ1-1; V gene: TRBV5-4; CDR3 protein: CASSAGTGRLNTEAFF; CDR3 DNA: TGTGCCAGCAGCGCCGGGACAGGGCGATTGAACACTGAAGCTTTCTTT
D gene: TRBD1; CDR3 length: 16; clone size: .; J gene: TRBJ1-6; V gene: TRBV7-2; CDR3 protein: CASSLVGDRAGSPLHF; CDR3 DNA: TGTGCCAGCAGCTTAGTCGGGGACAGGGCTGGTTCACCCCTCCACTTT
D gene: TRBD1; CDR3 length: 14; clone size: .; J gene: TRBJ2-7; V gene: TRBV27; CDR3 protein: CASARTGGEYEQYF; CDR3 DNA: TGTGCCAGCGCCAGGACAGGGGGTGAATACGAGCAGTACTTC
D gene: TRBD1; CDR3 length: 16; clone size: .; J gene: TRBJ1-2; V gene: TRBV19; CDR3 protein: CASSFSRDRGIGGYTF; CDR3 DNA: TGTGCCAGTAGCTTCAGCCGGGACAGGGGGATTGGGGGCTACACCTTC
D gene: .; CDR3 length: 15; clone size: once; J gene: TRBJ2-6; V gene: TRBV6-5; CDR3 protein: CASSGVYSGANVLTF; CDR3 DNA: TGTGCCAGCAGCGGAGTTTACTCTGGGGCCAACGTCCTGACTTTC
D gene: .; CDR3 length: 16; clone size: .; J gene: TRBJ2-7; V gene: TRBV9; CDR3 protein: CASSVSEAPSSYEQYF; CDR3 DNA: TGTGCCAGCAGCGTATCCGAGGCGCCGAGCTCCTACGAGCAGTACTTC
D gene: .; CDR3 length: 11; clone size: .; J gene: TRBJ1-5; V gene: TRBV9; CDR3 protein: CASGEEQPQHF; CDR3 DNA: TGTGCCAGCGGAGAGGAACAGCCCCAGCATTTT
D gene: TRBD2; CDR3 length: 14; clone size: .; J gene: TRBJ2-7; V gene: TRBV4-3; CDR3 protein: CASSQDSGTYEQYF; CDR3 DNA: TGCGCCAGCAGCCAAGATAGCGGGACGTACGAGCAGTACTTC
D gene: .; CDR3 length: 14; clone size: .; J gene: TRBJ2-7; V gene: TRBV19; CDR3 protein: CASSSQGYPYEQYF; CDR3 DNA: TGTGCCAGTAGCTCTCAGGGTTACCCCTACGAGCAGTACTTC
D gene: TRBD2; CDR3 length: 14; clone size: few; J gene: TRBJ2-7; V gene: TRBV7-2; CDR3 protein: CASSLAAGEYEQYF; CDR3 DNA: TGTGCCAGCAGCTTAGCAGCGGGAGAGTACGAGCAGTACTTC
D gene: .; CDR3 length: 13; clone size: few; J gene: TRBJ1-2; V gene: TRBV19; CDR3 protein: CASTLGRGYGYTF; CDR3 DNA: TGTGCCAGTACTCTGGGGAGGGGCTATGGCTACACCTTC
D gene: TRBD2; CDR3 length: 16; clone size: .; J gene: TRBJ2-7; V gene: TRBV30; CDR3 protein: CAWSITGTSVSYEQYF; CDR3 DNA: TGTGCCTGGAGTATAACCGGGACTAGCGTTTCCTACGAGCAGTACTTC
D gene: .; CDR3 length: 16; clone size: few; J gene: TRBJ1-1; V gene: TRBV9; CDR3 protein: CASSPRGGGYGTEAFF; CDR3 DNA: TGTGCCAGCAGCCCCCGGGGCGGGGGTTATGGCACTGAAGCTTTCTTT
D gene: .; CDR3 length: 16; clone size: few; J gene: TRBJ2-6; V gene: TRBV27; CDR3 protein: CASSLSQAPGANVLTF; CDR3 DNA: TGTGCCAGCAGTTTATCGCAAGCGCCTGGGGCCAACGTCCTGACTTTC
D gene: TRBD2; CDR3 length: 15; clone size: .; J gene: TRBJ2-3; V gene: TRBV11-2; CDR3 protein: CASSLDGGSRNTQYF; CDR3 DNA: TGTGCCAGCAGCTTAGACGGCGGGAGTAGAAATACGCAGTATTTT
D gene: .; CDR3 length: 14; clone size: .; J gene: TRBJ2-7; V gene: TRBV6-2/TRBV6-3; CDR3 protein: CASSTPNIIYEQYF; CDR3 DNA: TGTGCCAGCAGTACCCCTAATATAATCTACGAGCAGTACTTC
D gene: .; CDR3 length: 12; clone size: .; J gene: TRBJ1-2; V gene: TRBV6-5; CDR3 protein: CASNPVGGGYTF; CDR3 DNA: TGTGCCAGCAATCCGGTGGGGGGTGGCTACACCTTC
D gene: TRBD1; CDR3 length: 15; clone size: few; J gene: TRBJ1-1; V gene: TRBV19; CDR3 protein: CASRPNRDRNTEAFF; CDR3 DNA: TGTGCCAGTAGGCCAAACCGGGACAGGAACACTGAAGCTTTCTTT
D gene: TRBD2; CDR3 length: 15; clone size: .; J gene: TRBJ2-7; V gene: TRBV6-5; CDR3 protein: CASSSPGLATYEQYF; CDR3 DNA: TGTGCCAGCAGTTCGCCGGGACTAGCGACCTACGAGCAGTACTTC
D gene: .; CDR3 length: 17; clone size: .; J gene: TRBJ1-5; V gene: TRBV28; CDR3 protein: CASSPTVTQASNQPQHF; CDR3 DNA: TGTGCCAGCAGTCCTACCGTTACACAGGCTAGCAATCAGCCCCAGCATTTT
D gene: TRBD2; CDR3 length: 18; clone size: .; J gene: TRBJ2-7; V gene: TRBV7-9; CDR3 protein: CASSLAFGSRGRRNEQYF; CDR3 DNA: TGTGCCAGCAGCTTAGCCTTCGGTTCGCGCGGGAGAAGGAACGAGCAGTACTTC